This entry features one T cell receptor beta chain sequence. Other nucleotide sequences in the sample specify the same CDR3. The sample originates from a study of shared clonotypes between healthy human individuals. Each sorted subset replicate got 200 ng genomic DNA, 25,000 to 35,000 genomes. Study processing details: ImmunoSEQ yielded junction-only sequences lacking quality scores, so filtering differed. The protocol was immunoSEQ multiplex PCR, while the TCRdb copy is restricted to in-frame clones and leaves out a portion. V, J and clone size reflect that table, while D and trimming were determined from the DNA. The sample has nearly 600,000 clones, 95% seen once. Cells designated naive CD8 were CD45RO-negative and were positively selected for CCR7, with terminally differentiated effector memory CD45RA+ cells excluded. V dropped 5 bases and J dropped 7; count of bases not matched to a gene: 7. The length of the CDR3 is 14 residues. The germline CDR1 and CDR2 sequences are LNHDA and SQIVND (reference sequence).

The receptor comes from a woman under 40 in good health. Sequences were obtained from naive CD8+ T cells sorted from blood. This chain joins TRBV19 and TRBJ1-5; 8 bases are a match to TRBD1. The CDR3: CASSSGQGGQPQHF. In nucleotides, the CDR3 is TGTGCCAGTAGTTCCGGACAGGGAGGACAGCCCCAGCATTTT. Drawing the rest from reference TRBV19 and TRBJ1-5, the complete variable domain is DGGITQSPKYLFRKEGQNVTLSCEQNLNHDAMYWYRQDPGQGLRLIYYSQIVNDFQKGDIAEGYSVSREKKESFPLTVTSAQKNPTAFYLCASSSGQGGQPQHFGDGTRLSIL.